Reported below is one TCR beta chain. Its antigen target is currently unknown. CDR1 and CDR2 are read off the germline V gene (reference sequence) as MNHEY and SMNVEV. The CDR3 sequence holds 17 residues, the cysteine and phenylalanine included. The DNA is unrecorded. This sample stems from a study of CXCR3-negative and CXCR3-positive naive CD8 T cells (dated by TCRdb to about 2019). At the level of the whole study: In total, roughly 140 million TRB reads were obtained, corresponding to roughly 1.5 +/- 0.3 million reads per library. Diversity and physicochemical repertoire analyses were performed on around 10 donors pooled from two independent experiments. For the TRBV-TRBJ cluster analysis, the naive subsets came from 5 donors, while the memory cells came from 3 donors.

Each CD8+ T cell subset was flow-sorted in triplicate, with 300,000 or so cells per subset placed directly into RLT lysis buffer. Naive CD8+ T cells were defined stringently as CD45RO-CCR7+CD27+CD95- to exclude memory contaminants. Using standard density gradient centrifugation, peripheral blood mononuclear cells were isolated from buffy coats. Naive CXCR3-negative and CXCR3-positive CD8+ T cells were flow-sorted using a FACSAria III. Total RNA was extracted from sorted cells with an RNeasy Mini Kit. TCRdb shows the sequencer as NextSeq 550. The Human TCR Profiling Kit (MiLaboratory) was used to prepare UMI-labeled 5' RACE TRB cDNA libraries. cDNA synthesis used the entire amount of extracted RNA, and PCR amplification then used the entire amount of cDNA produced. Libraries were prepared in parallel using an identical number of PCR cycles. The original methods were these. About 48,000 +/- 9,800 unique UMI-labeled TRB cDNA molecules per library were extracted with MIGEC and MiXCR, with at least two reads per UMI required. On average, each library contained about 40,000 +/- 10,000 functional in-frame TRB CDR3 nucleotide clonotypes without stop codons. After each sample was downsampled to 5000 UMI-labeled TRB molecules, VDJtools was used to calculate diversity metrics such as normalized Shannon-Wiener and Chao1. For the central five CDR3 residues, VDJtools calculated physicochemical properties weighted by clonotype size, namely interaction energy, strength, volume and Kidera factor 4. TCRdb reprocessed the reads; each CDR3 protein sequence makes one entry, and DNA is unavailable. The V and J calls were determined by TCRdb, not by the authors. This sample's table has entries for over 50,000 distinct CDR3 sequences. Of the sample, roughly 0.73% falls within the top ten clones.

Broader findings and caveats from the paper: Repertoire diversity was comparably high in both naive subsets but much lower in memory CD8+ T cells. Because CXCR3 expression was partially decreased after cryopreservation, freshly isolated PBMCs were used for most assays. TRB CDR3s from CXCR3-positive naive cells showed higher hydrophobicity (lower Kidera factor 4), lower energy, and higher strength and volume indices than CXCR3-negative naive cells. Naive CXCR3-negative and CXCR3-positive cells from the same donor showed similar TRBV-TRBJ usage, whereas memory cells showed distinct patterns. Because surface CD5, which has been linked to self-reactivity in mice, was comparable between naive subsets, TCR interaction strength was also inferred from TRB CDR3 physicochemical properties.

The V and J segments used are TRBV27 and TRBJ1-5; the D gene TCRdb calls, TRBD1, cannot be checked with no DNA. This sequence was found in a human donor in good health. Some clones in this sample may be carry-over from other donors' samples. Material for sequencing was naive CXCR3+ CD8+ T cells from blood. The intended sense of this specimen's cell subset or site label: CD45RO-CCR7+CD27+CD95- naive CD8+ T cells expressing CXCR3 (TNR3+). The CDR3 loop reads CASSPRHFPYSNQPQHF.